The entry below describes one T cell receptor (beta chain). Its antigen remains unknown. Noted time point: sample taken at primary tumor resection. The authors sequenced whole RNA from tumor, nontumor lung or frozen PBMC without sorting. One entry per CDR3 protein, called by TCRdb with MiXCR from the 5' RACE reads. The sample shows under 20,000 distinct CDR3 sequences, 5% to 7% of them seen only once. The data were obtained in a study of spatial heterogeneity in lung cancer. About the study: More than 8.5 raw reads, on average, carried each unique TCR and UMI combination. General study points: Ubiquitous and regional expanded TCR counts mirrored ubiquitous and regional nonsynonymous mutation counts, respectively. The number of expanded tumor alpha and beta chains correlated with mutation number.

CDR3 length equals 13 residues. The germline V gene has CDR1 KGHSH and CDR2 LQKENI. Trimming took off 0 bases at V and 15 bases at J, with 15 bases between the two ends. The TCR comes from a female donor with early-stage non-small cell lung cancer. The material was lung tumor tissue, obtained at surgery. The chain couples TRBV18 to TRBJ2-1; D could derive from TRBD1 or TRBD2 (5 bases each). CDR3 residues: CASSPPLVGTPFF. The CDR3 nucleotides read TGTGCCAGCTCACCACCGCTGGTTGGGACCCCGTTCTTC.